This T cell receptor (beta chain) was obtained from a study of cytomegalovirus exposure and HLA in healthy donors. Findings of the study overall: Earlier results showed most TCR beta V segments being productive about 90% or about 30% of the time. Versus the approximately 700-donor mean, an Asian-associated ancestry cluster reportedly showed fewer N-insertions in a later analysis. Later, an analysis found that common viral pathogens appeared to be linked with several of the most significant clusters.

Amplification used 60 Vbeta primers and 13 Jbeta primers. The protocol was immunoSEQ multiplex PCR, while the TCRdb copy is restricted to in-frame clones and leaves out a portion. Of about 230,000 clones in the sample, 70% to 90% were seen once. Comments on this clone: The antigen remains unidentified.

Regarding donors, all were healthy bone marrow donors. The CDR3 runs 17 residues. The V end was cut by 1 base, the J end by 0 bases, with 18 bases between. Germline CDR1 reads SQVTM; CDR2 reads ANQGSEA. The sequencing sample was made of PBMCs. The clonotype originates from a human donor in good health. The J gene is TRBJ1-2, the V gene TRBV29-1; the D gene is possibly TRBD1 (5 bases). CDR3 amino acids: CSVEGVREGAANYGYTF. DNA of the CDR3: TGCAGCGTTGAAGGGGTCAGGGAGGGAGCGGCTAACTATGGCTACACCTTC.